Included here is one T cell receptor (beta chain) sequence, with context. Patients who had autoimmune disease history or got systemic immunosuppression were left out. Patients had blood sampled at baseline and again on cycle 4 day 1 and cycle 7 day 1. These data are taken from a study of OX40 agonist ivuxolimab in advanced cancers. Study at large: The patients received agonistic anti-OX40 (CD134) antibody ivuxolimab. The study reported partial responses in three patients: one hepatocellular carcinoma, two cutaneous melanoma.

J was trimmed by 0 bases and V by 0 bases; bases with no gene match: 4. This CDR3 has 17 amino acids. CDR1 and CDR2 (germline): SGHRS, YFSETQ. This table comes from immunoSEQ multiplex PCR, and its TCRdb copy is limited to in-frame clones, with some not included. The repertoire includes fewer than 80,000 clones, 65% to 90% of them detected once, and 0.6% to 0.8% sits in the top ten. Specimen: CD4+ or CD8+ T cells sorted from blood, collected in a trial of the OX40 agonist ivuxolimab. The chain carries TRBV5-1 and TRBJ2-7, with TRBD2 identical over 12 bases. This clonotype originated in an adult with an advanced solid tumor such as melanoma, head and neck, liver or kidney cancer. The CDR3 spells CASSLGTSGAPSYEQYF. CDR3 bases: TGCGCCAGCAGCTTGGGGACTAGCGGGGCCCCCTCCTACGAGCAGTACTTC.